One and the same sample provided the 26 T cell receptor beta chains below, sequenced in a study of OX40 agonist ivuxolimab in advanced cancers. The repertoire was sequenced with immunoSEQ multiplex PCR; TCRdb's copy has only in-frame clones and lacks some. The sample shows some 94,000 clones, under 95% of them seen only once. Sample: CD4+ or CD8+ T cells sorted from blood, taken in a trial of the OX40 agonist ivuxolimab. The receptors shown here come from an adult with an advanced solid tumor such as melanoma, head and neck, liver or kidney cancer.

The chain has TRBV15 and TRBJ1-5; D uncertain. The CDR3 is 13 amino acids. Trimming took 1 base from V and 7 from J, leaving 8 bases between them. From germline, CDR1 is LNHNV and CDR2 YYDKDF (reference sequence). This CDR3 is CATSRGGNQPQHF. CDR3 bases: TGTGCCACCAGCAGAGGCGGGAACCAGCCCCAGCATTTT.

The CDR3, as DNA: TGTGCCAGTAGTCTCTCCGACTCCTACAATGAGCAGTTCTTC. Amino acids: CASSLSDSYNEQFF. V gene TRBV19 combines with J gene TRBJ2-1, with unresolved D. The germline V gene encodes CDR1 LNHDA and CDR2 SQIVND (reference sequence). There are 14 residues in the CDR3. The V end was cut by 5 bases, the J end by 0 bases, with 8 bases between.

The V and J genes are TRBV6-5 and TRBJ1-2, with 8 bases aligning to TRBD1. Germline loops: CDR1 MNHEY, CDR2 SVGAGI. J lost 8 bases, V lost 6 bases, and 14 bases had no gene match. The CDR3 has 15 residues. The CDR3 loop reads CASRITGGPIGGYTF. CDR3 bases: TGTGCCAGCAGAATCACAGGGGGACCCATTGGCGGCTACACCTTC.

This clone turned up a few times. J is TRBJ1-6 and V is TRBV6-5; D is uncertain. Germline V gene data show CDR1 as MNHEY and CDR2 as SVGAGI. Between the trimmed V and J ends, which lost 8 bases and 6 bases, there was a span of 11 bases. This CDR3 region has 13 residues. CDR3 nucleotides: TGTGCCAGCGCGGGATCGGCTAATTCACCCCTCCACTTT. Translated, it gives CASAGSANSPLHF.

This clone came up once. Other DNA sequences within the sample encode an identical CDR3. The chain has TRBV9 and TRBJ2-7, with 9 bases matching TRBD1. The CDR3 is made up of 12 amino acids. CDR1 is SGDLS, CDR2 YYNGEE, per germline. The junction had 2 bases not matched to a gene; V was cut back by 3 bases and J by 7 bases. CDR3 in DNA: TGTGCCAGCAGCGGACAGGGGGGGGAGCAGTACTTC. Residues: CASSGQGGEQYF.

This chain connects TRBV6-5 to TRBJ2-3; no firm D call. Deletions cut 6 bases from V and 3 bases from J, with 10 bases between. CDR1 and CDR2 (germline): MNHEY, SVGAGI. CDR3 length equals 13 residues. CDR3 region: CASSPGRTDTQYF. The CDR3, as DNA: TGTGCCAGCAGCCCTGGCCGTACAGATACGCAGTATTTT.

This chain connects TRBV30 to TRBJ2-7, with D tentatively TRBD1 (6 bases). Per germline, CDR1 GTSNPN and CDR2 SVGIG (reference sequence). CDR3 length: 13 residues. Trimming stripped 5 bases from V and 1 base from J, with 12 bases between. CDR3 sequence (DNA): TGTGCCTGGGGGTACAGGGCTTCCTACGAGCAGTACTTC. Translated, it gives CAWGYRASYEQYF.

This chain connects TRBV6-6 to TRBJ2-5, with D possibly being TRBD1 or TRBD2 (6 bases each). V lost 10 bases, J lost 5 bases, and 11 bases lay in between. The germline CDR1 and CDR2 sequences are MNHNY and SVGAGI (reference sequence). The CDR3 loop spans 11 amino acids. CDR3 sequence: CATGGGETQYF. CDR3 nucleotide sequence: TGTGCCACCGGGGGCGGGGAGACCCAGTACTTC.

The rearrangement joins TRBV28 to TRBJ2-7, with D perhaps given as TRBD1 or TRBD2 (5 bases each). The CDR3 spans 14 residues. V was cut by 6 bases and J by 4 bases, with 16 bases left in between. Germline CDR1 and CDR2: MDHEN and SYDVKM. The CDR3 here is CASRVDGDLYEQYF. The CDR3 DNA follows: TGTGCCAGCAGGGTCGACGGGGACCTTTACGAGCAGTACTTC.

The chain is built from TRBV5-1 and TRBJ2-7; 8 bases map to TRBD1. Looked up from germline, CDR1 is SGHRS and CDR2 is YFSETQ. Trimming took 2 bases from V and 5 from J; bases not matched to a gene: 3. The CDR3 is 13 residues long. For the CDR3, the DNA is TGCGCCAGCAGCTTTCGGACAGGGAACGAGCAGTACTTC. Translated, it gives CASSFRTGNEQYF.

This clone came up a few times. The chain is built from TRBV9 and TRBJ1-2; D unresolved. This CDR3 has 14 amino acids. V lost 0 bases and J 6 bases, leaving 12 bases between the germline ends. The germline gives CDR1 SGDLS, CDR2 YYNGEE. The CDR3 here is CASSVGKPSHGYTF. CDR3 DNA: TGTGCCAGCAGCGTAGGGAAACCGAGCCATGGCTACACCTTC. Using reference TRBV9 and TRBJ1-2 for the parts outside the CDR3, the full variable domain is DSGVTQTPKHLITATGQRVTLRCSPRSGDLSVYWYQQSLDQGLQFLIQYYNGEERAKGNILERFSAQQFPDLHSELNLSSLELGDSALYFCASSVGKPSHGYTFGSGTRLTVV.

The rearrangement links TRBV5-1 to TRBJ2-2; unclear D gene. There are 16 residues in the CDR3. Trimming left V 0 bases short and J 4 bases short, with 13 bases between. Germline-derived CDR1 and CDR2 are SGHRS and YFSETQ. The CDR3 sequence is CASSLVFDFPTGELFF. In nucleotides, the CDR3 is TGCGCCAGCAGCTTGGTTTTCGACTTTCCCACCGGGGAGCTGTTTTTT.

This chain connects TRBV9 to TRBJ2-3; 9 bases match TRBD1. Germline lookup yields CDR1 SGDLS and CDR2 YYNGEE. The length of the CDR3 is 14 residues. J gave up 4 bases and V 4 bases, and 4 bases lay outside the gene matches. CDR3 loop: CASSLDRGADTQYF. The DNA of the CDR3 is TGTGCCAGCAGCCTGGACAGGGGCGCAGATACGCAGTATTTT.

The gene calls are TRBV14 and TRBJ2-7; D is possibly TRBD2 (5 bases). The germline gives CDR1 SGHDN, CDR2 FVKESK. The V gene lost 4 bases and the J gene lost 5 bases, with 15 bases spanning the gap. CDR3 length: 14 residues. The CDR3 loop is CASSRSMRVDEQYF. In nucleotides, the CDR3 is TGTGCCAGCAGCCGTTCGATGAGGGTTGACGAGCAGTACTTC.

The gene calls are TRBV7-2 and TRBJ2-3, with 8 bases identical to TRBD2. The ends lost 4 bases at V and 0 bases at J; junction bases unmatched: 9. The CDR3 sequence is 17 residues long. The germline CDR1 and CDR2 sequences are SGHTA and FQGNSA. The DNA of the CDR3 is TGTGCCAGCAGCTCGATCGTAGCGGGAACTAGCACAGATACGCAGTATTTT. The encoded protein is CASSSIVAGTSTDTQYF.

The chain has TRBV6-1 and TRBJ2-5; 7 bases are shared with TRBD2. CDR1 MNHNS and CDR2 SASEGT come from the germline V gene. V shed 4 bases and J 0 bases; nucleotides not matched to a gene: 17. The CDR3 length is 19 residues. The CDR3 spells CASSGAASGVLAYQETQYF. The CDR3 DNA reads TGTGCCAGCAGTGGGGCGGCTAGCGGAGTACTCGCGTACCAAGAGACCCAGTACTTC.

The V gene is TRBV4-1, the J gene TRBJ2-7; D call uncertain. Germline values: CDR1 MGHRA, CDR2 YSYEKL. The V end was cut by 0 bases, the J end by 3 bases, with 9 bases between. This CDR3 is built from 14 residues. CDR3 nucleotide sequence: TGCGCCAGCAGCCAAGATCGACTTTTCTACGAGCAGTACTTC. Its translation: CASSQDRLFYEQYF.

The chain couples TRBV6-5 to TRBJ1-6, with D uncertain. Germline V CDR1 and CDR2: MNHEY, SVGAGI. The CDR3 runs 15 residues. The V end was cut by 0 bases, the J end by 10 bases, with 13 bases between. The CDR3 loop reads CASSYSTTGGSPLHF. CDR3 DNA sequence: TGTGCCAGCAGTTACTCGACAACCGGAGGATCACCCCTCCACTTT.

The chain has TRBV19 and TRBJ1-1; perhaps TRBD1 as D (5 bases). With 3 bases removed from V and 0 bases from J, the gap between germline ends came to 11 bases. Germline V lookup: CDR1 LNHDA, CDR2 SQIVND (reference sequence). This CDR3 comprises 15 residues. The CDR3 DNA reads TGTGCCAGTAGTATTCTCCAGGGTCTGAACACTGAAGCTTTCTTT. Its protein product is CASSILQGLNTEAFF.

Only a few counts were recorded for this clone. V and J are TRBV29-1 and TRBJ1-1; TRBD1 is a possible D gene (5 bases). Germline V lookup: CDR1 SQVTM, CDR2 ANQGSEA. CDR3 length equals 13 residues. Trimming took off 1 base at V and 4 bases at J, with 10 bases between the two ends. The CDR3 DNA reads TGCAGCGTTGAAGGCCAGGGTAGCACTGAAGCTTTCTTT. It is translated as CSVEGQGSTEAFF.

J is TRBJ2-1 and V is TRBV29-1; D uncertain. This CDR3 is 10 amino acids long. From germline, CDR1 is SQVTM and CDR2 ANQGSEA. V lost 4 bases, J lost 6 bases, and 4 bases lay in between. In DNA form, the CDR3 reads TGCAGCGTTGTGGCCAATGAGCAGTTCTTC. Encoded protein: CSVVANEQFF.

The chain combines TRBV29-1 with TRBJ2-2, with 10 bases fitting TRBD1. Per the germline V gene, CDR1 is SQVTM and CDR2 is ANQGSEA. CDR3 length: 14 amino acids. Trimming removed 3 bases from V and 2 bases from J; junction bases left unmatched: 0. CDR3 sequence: CSVETGGNTGELFF. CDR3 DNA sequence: TGCAGCGTTGAGACAGGGGGCAACACCGGGGAGCTGTTTTTT.

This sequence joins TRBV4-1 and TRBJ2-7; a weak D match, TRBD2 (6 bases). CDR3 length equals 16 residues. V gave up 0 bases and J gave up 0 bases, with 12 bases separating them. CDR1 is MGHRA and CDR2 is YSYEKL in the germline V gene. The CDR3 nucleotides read TGCGCCAGCAGCCAAGAGCCTAGCGCGACCTCCTACGAGCAGTACTTC. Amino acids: CASSQEPSATSYEQYF.

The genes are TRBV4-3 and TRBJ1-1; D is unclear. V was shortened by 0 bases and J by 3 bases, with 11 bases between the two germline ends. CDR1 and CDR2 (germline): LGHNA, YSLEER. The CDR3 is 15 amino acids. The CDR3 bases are TGCGCCAGCAGCCAAGATCCCCATAGGGACACTGAAGCTTTCTTT. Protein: CASSQDPHRDTEAFF.

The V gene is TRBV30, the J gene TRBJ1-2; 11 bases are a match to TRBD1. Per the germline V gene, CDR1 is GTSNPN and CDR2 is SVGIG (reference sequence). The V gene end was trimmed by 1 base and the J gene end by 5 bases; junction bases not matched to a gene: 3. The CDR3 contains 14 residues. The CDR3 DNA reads TGTGCCTGGAGTGGAGGACAGGGGGCGTATGGCTACACCTTC. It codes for CAWSGGQGAYGYTF. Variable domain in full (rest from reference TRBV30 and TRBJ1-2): SQTIHQWPATLVQPVGSPLSLECTVEGTSNPNLYWYRQAAGRGLQLLFYSVGIGQISSEVPQNLSASRPQDRQFILSSKKLLLSDSGFYLCAWSGGQGAYGYTFGSGTRLTVV.

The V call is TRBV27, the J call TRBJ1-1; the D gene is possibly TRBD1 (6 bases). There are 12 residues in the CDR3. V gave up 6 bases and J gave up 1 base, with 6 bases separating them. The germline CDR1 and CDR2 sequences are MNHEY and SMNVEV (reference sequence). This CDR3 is CASSRGNTEAFF. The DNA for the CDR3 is TGTGCCAGCAGCAGGGGGAACACTGAAGCTTTCTTT.